This TCR beta chain came from a study of cytomegalovirus exposure and HLA in healthy donors. Unmatched junction bases numbered 1, after V lost 4 bases and J lost 4 bases. Looked up from germline, CDR1 is MRHNA and CDR2 is SNTAGT. CDR3 length: 15 residues. The PCR had 60 Vbeta and 13 Jbeta primers. Produced via immunoSEQ multiplex PCR; TCRdb's table is partial and in-frame only. Of 110,000 to 150,000 clones listed, about 84% are singletons. This sequence was found in a woman aged 18-29 years in good health and CMV-seropositive. The chain has TRBV6-4 and TRBJ2-3; TRBD2 matches 14 bases. The specimen sequenced was PBMCs. CDR3 sequence reads: CASSGLAGGPDTQYF. The CDR3 DNA sequence: TGTGCCAGCAGTGGACTAGCGGGGGGGCCAGATACGCAGTATTTT.